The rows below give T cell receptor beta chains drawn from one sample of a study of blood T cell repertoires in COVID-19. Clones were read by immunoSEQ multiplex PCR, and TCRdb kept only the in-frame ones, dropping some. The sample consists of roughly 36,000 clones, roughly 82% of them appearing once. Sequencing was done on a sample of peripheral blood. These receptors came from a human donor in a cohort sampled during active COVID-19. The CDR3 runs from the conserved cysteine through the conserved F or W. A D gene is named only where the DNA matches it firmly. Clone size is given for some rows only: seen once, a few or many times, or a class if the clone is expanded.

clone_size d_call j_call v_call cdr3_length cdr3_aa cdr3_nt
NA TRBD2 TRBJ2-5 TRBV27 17 CASSTGPLAGGQETQYF TGTGCCAGCAGCACTGGCCCCCTAGCGGGGGGGCAAGAGACCCAGTACTTC
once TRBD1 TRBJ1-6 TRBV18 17 CASSPNPLDRVGSPLHF TGTGCCAGCTCACCAAATCCCCTGGACAGGGTAGGATCACCCCTCCACTTT
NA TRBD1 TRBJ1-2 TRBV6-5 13 CASSFPGGYGYTF TGTGCCAGCAGTTTCCCAGGGGGCTATGGCTACACCTTC
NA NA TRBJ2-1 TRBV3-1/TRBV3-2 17 CASSQNTGGPGRGEQFF TGTGCCAGCAGCCAAAACACGGGGGGCCCTGGCCGGGGTGAGCAGTTCTTC
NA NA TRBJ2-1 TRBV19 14 CASSQTRSYNEQFF TGTGCCAGTAGTCAAACACGATCCTACAATGAGCAGTTCTTC
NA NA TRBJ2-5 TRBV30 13 CACGRGNQETQYF TGTGCCTGCGGCCGGGGAAACCAAGAGACCCAGTACTTC
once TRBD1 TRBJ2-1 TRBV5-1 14 CASNDRGPEDEQFF TGCGCCAGCAACGACAGGGGGCCCGAGGATGAGCAGTTCTTC
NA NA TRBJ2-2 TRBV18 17 CASSPPAMTVDTGELFF TGTGCCAGCTCACCACCGGCGATGACAGTAGACACCGGGGAGCTGTTTTTT
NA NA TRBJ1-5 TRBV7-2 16 CASSLAIGERGQPQHF TGTGCCAGCAGCTTAGCGATAGGTGAACGGGGTCAGCCCCAGCATTTT
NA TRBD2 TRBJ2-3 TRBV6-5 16 CASSSYSGGSTDTQYF TGTGCCAGCAGTTCATATAGCGGGGGGAGTACAGATACGCAGTATTTT
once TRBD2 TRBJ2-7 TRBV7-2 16 CASSLDASGSSYEQYF TGTGCCAGCAGCTTAGATGCTAGCGGTAGCTCCTACGAGCAGTACTTC
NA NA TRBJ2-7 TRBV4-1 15 CASSQPSTGAYEQYF TGCGCCAGCAGCCAACCGTCGACAGGAGCCTACGAGCAGTACTTC
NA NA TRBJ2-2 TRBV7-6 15 CASSLRLGLTGELFF TGTGCCAGCAGCCTACGTCTGGGGCTCACCGGGGAGCTGTTTTTT
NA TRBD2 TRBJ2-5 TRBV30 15 CAWSKTSGGVETQYF TGTGCCTGGAGTAAGACTAGCGGGGGGGTAGAGACCCAGTACTTC
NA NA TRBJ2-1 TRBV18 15 CASSPPERGINEQFF TGTGCCAGCTCACCACCGGAAAGGGGTATCAATGAGCAGTTCTTC
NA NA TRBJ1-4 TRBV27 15 CASSSAGEGDEKLFF TGTGCCAGCAGCTCAGCCGGGGAGGGGGATGAAAAACTGTTTTTT
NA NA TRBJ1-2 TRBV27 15 CASSFLTGIEDGYTF TGTGCCAGCAGTTTCCTGACCGGGATTGAGGATGGCTACACCTTC
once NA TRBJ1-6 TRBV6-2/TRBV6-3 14 CASSYDRGGSPLHF TGTGCCAGCAGTTACGATCGGGGAGGGTCACCCCTCCACTTT
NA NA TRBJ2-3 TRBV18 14 CASSQDQGTDTQYF TGTGCCAGCTCACAAGACCAGGGCACAGATACGCAGTATTTT
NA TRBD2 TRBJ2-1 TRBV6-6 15 CASRHGAGGNNEQFF TGTGCCAGCAGACACGGAGCGGGGGGAAACAATGAGCAGTTCTTC
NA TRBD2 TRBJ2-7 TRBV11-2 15 CASSLDRGVTYEQYF TGTGCCAGCAGCTTAGACCGGGGGGTGACCTACGAGCAGTACTTC
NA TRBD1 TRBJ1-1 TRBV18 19 CASSPLSGTGGGRNTEAFF TGTGCCAGCTCACCGCTTTCAGGGACAGGGGGCGGAAGGAACACTGAAGCTTTCTTT
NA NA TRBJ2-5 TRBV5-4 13 CASSFGLQETQYF TGTGCCAGCAGCTTTGGACTCCAAGAGACCCAGTACTTC
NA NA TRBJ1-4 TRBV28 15 CASSSAGATNEKLFF TGTGCCAGCAGTTCCGCAGGGGCAACTAATGAAAAACTGTTTTTT
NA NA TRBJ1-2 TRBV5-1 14 CASSPPTGIYGYTF TGCGCCAGCAGCCCCCCGACCGGGATCTATGGCTACACCTTC
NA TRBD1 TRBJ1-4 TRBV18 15 CASSSWTGTGEKLFF TGTGCCAGCTCATCCTGGACAGGGACGGGGGAAAAACTGTTTTTT
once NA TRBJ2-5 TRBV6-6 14 CASSYFGGQETQYF TGTGCCAGCAGTTACTTTGGGGGGCAAGAGACCCAGTACTTC
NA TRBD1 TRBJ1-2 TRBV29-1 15 CSVTGTGASNYGYTF TGCAGCGTTACCGGGACAGGGGCATCTAACTATGGCTACACCTTC
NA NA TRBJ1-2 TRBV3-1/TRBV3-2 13 CASSQRSGGFDTF TGTGCCAGCAGCCAACGGTCGGGTGGGTTCGACACCTTC
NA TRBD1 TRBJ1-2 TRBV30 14 CAWSRQGKGYGYTF TGTGCCTGGAGTAGACAGGGGAAGGGCTATGGCTACACCTTC
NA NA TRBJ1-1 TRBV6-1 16 CASSGAISLGNTEAFF TGTGCCAGCAGTGGCGCAATATCGCTTGGGAACACTGAAGCTTTCTTT
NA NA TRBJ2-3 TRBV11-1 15 CASSLAQGGTDTQYF TGTGCCAGCAGCTTAGCACAGGGGGGGACAGATACGCAGTATTTT
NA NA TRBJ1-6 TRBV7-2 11 CASSSSSPLHF TGTGCCAGCAGCTCGAGTTCACCCCTCCACTTT
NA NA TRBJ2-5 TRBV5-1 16 CASSLSGDGGQETQYF TGCGCCAGCAGCTTGTCCGGGGACGGGGGACAAGAGACCCAGTACTTC
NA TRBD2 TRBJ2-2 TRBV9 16 CASSGPERGGTGELFF TGTGCCAGCAGCGGCCCGGAACGGGGGGGAACCGGGGAGCTGTTTTTT
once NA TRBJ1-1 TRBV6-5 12 CASRQTGPEAFF TGTGCCAGCCGTCAGACAGGCCCTGAAGCTTTCTTT
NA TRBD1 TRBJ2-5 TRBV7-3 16 CASSSQAPGQSETQYF TGTGCCAGCAGCTCCCAGGCCCCGGGACAGTCGGAGACCCAGTACTTC
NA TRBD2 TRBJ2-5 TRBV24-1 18 CATSDLGTSGGMLETQYF TGTGCCACCAGTGATTTGGGGACTAGCGGGGGTATGTTGGAGACCCAGTACTTC
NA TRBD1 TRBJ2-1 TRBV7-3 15 CASSMDRGPYNEQFF TGTGCCAGCAGCATGGACAGGGGACCCTACAATGAGCAGTTCTTC
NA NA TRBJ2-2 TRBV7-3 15 CASSSRTRGTGELFF TGTGCCAGCAGCTCCAGGACCCGGGGCACCGGGGAGCTGTTTTTT
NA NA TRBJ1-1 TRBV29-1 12 CSVLGGFTEAFF TGCAGCGTTCTAGGGGGTTTCACTGAAGCTTTCTTT
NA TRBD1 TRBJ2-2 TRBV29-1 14 CSVPGQPNTGELFF TGCAGCGTTCCGGGACAGCCGAACACCGGGGAGCTGTTTTTT
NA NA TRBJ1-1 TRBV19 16 CASSPPGYVMNTEAFF TGTGCCAGTAGTCCACCAGGGTACGTGATGAACACTGAAGCTTTCTTT
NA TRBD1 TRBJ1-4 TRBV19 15 CASSIDREINEKLFF TGTGCCAGTAGTATCGACAGGGAAATTAATGAAAAACTGTTTTTT
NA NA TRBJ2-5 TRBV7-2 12 CASSLSRETQYF TGTGCCAGCAGCTTATCGAGGGAGACCCAGTACTTC
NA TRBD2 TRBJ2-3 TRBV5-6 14 CASSLGLASDTQYF TGTGCCAGCAGCTTAGGACTAGCTTCCGATACGCAGTATTTT
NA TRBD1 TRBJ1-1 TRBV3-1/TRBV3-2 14 CASNQGQKNTEAFF TGTGCCAGCAACCAGGGACAGAAGAACACTGAAGCTTTCTTT
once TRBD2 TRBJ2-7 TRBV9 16 CASSAFGLAGSYEQYF TGTGCCAGCAGCGCCTTTGGACTAGCGGGCTCCTACGAGCAGTACTTC
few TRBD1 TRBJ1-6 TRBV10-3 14 CAISPGTGNSPLHF TGTGCCATCAGTCCCGGGACAGGGAATTCACCCCTCCACTTT
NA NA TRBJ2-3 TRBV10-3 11 CATGREDTQYF TGTGCCACCGGACGGGAAGATACGCAGTATTTT
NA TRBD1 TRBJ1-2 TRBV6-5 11 CAAGDSYGYTF TGTGCCGCAGGGGACAGCTATGGCTACACCTTC
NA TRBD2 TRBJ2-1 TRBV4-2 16 CASSQTPGLRASEQFF TGTGCCAGCAGCCAAACACCGGGACTAAGGGCGAGTGAGCAGTTCTTC